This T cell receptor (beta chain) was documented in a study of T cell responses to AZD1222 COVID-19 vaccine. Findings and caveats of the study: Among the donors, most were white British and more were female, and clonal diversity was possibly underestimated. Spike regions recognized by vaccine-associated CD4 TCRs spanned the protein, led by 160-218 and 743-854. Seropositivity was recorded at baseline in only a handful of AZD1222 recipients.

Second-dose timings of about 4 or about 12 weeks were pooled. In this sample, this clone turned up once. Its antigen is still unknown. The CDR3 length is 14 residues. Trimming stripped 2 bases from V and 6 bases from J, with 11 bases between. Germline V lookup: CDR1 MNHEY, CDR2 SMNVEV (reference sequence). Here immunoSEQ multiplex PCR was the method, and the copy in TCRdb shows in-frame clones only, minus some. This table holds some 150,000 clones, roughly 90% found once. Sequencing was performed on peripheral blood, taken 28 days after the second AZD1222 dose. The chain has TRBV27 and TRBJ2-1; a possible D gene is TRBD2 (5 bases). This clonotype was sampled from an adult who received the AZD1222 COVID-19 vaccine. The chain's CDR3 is CASSLGLASNEQFF. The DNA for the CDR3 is TGTGCCAGCAGTTTAGGGCTAGCTAGCAATGAGCAGTTCTTC.